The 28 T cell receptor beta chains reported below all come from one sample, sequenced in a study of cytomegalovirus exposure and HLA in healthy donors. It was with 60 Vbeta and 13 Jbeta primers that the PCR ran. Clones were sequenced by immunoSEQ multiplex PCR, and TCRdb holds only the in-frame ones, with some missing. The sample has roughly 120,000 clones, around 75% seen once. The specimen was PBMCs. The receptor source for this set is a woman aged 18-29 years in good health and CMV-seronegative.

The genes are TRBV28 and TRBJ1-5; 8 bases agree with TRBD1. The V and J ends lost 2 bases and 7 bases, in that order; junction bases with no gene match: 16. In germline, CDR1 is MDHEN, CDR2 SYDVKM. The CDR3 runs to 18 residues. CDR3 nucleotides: TGTGCCAGCAGTTTAATAGGAGCCTCGGACAGGGTTGGCCAGCCCCAGCATTTT. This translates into CASSLIGASDRVGQPQHF.

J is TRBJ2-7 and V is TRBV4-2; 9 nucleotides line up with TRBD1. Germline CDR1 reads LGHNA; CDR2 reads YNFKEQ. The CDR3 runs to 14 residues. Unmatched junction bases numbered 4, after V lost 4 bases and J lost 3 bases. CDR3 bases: TGTGCCAGCAGCCCGAACAGGGGGCACTACGAGCAGTACTTC. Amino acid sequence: CASSPNRGHYEQYF.

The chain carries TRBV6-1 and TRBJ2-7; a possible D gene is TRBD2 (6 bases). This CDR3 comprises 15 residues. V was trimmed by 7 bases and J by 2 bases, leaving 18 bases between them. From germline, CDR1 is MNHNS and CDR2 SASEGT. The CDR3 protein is CASTKGRDGAYEQYF. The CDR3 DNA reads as TGTGCCAGCACCAAGGGGCGGGACGGAGCCTACGAGCAGTACTTC.

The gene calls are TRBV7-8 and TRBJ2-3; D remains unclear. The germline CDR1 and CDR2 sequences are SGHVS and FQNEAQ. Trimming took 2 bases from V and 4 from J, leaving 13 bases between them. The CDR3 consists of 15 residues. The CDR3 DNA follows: TGTGCCAGCAGCTTAATGACGGGTATAGCAGATACGCAGTATTTT. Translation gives CASSLMTGIADTQYF.

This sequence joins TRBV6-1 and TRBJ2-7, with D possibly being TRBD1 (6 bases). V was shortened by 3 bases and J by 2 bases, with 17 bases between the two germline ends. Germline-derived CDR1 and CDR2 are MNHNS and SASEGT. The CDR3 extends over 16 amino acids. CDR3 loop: CASSDWNRDPTYEQYF. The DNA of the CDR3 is TGTGCCAGCAGTGATTGGAACAGGGACCCGACCTACGAGCAGTACTTC.

CDR3 protein: CASSDSGLVEVNSNQPQHF. DNA for the CDR3: TGTGCCAGCAGTGACTCGGGGCTGGTTGAAGTGAATAGCAATCAGCCCCAGCATTTT. J is TRBJ1-5 and V is TRBV6-4; TRBD1 might be the D (5 bases). V was pared by 0 bases and J by 0 bases, with 18 bases between. There are 19 residues in the CDR3. In germline, CDR1 is MRHNA, CDR2 SNTAGT.

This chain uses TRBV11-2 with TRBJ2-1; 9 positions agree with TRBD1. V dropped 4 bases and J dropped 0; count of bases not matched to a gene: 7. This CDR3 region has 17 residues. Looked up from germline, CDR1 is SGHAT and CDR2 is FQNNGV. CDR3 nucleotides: TGTGCCAGCAGCTCTTCCGGGACAGGGATCTCCTACAATGAGCAGTTCTTC. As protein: CASSSSGTGISYNEQFF.

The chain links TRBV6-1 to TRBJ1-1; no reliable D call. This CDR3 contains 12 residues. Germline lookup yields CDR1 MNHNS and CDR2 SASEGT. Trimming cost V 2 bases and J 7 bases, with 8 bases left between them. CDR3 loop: CASSEPYFEAFF. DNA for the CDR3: TGTGCCAGCAGTGAACCCTATTTTGAAGCTTTCTTT.

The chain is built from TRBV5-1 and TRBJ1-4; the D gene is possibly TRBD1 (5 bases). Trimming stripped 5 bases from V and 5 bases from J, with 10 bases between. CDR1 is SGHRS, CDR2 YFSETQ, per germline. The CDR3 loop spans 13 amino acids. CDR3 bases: TGCGCCAGCAGGACGGGGGACAATGAAAAACTGTTTTTT. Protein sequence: CASRTGDNEKLFF.

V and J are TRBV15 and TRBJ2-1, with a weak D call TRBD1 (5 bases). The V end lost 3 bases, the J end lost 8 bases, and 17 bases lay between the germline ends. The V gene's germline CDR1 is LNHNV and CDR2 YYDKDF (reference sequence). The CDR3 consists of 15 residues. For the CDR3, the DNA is TGTGCCACCAGCAGGAGGACAACGCTGGTGGATGAGCAGTTCTTC. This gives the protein CATSRRTTLVDEQFF.

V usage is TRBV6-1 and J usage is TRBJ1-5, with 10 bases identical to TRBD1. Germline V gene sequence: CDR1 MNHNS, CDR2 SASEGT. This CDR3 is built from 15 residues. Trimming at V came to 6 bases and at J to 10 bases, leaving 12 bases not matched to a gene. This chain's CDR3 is CASRAGTGESFPQHF. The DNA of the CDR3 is TGTGCCAGCAGAGCCGGGACAGGGGAATCATTTCCCCAGCATTTT.

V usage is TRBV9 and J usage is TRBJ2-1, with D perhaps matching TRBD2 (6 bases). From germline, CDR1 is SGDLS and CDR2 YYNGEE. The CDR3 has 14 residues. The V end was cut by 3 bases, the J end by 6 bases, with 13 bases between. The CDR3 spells CASSAGVTGNEQFF. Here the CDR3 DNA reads TGTGCCAGCAGCGCGGGAGTGACGGGCAATGAGCAGTTCTTC.

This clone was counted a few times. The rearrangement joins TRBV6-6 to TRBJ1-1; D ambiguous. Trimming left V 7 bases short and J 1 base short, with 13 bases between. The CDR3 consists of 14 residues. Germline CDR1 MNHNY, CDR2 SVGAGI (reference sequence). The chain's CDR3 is CASKGGKGNTEAFF. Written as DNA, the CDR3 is TGTGCCAGCAAGGGAGGAAAGGGGAACACTGAAGCTTTCTTT.

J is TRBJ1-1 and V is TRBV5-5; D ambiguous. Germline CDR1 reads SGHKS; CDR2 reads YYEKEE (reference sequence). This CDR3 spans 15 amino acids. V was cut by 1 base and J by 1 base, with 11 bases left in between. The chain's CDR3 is CASSLSGQANTEAFF. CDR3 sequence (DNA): TGTGCCAGCAGCTTGTCAGGTCAGGCGAACACTGAAGCTTTCTTT. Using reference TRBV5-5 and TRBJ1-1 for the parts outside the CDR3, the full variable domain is DAGVTQSPTHLIKTRGQQVTLRCSPISGHKSVSWYQQVLGQGPQFIFQYYEKEERGRGNFPDRFSARQFPNYSSELNVNALLLGDSALYLCASSLSGQANTEAFFGQGTRLTVV.

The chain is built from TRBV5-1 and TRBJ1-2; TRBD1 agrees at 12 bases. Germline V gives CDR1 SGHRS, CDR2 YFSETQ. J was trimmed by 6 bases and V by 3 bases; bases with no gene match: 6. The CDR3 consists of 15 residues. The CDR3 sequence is CASSSPGQGANGYTF. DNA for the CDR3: TGCGCCAGCAGCTCGCCGGGACAGGGGGCAAATGGCTACACCTTC.

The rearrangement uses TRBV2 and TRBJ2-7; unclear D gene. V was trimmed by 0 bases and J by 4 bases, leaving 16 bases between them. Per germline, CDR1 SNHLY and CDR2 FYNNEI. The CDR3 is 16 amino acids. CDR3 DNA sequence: TGTGCCAGCAGTGAAGCGCTCGGTTTGGCCGGGTACGAGCAGTACTTC. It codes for CASSEALGLAGYEQYF. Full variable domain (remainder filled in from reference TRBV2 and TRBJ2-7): EPEVTQTPSHQVTQMGQEVILRCVPISNHLYFYWYRQILGQKVEFLVSFYNNEISEKSEIFDDQFSVERPDGSNFTLKIRSTKLEDSAMYFCASSEALGLAGYEQYFGPGTRLTVT.

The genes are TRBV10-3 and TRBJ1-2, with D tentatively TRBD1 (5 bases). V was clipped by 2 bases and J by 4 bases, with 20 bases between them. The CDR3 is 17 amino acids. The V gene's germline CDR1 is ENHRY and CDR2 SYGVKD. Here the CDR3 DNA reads TGTGCCATCAGTGAGACGCGCGGGAAGGGGCTCGTCTATGGCTACACCTTC. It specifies CAISETRGKGLVYGYTF.

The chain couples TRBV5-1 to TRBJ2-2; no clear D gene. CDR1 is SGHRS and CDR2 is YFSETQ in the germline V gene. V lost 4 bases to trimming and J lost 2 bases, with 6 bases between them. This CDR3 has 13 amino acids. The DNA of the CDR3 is TGCGCCAGCAGCGCGATAAACACCGGGGAGCTGTTTTTT. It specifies CASSAINTGELFF.

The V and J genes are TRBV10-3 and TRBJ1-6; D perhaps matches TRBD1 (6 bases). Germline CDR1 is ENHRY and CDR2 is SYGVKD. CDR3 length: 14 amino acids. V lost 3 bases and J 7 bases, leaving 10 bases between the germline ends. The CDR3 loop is CAISERTANSPLHF. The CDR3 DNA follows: TGTGCCATCAGTGAAAGGACAGCGAATTCACCCCTCCACTTT.

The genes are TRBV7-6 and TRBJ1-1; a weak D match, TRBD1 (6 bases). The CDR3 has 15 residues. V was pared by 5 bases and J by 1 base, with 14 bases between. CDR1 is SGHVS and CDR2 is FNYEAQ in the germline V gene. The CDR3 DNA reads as TGTGCCAGCAGCAAACAGGGAGGGGCGAACACTGAAGCTTTCTTT. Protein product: CASSKQGGANTEAFF.

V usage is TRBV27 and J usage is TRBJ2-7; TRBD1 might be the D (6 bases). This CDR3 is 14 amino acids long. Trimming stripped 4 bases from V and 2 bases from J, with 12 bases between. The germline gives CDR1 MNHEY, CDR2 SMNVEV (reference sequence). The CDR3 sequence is CASSYEGVTYEQYF. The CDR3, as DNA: TGTGCCAGCAGTTACGAGGGGGTAACCTACGAGCAGTACTTC.

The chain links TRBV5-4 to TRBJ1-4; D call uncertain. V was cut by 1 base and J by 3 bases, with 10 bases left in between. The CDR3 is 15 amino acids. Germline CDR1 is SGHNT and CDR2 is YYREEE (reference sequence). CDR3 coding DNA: TGTGCCAGCAGCTTGAGGAGGAGTGCTAATGAAAAACTGTTTTTT. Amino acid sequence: CASSLRRSANEKLFF. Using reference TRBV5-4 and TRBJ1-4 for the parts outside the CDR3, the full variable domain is ETGVTQSPTHLIKTRGQQVTLRCSSQSGHNTVSWYQQALGQGPQFIFQYYREEENGRGNFPPRFSGLQFPNYSSELNVNALELDDSALYLCASSLRRSANEKLFFGSGTQLSVL.

The CDR3 DNA reads as TGTGCCAGCAGTTACGCGACACTACAGGGGGGCTACACCTTC. Residues: CASSYATLQGGYTF. This chain joins TRBV6-5 and TRBJ1-2; TRBD1 matches at 7 bases. Germline V lookup: CDR1 MNHEY, CDR2 SVGAGI. This CDR3 is built from 14 residues. V shed 2 bases, J shed 8 bases, and the junction held 8 bases outside the gene matches.

The CDR3: CATVGAGNTGELFF. CDR3 sequence (DNA): TGTGCAACCGTAGGGGCGGGAAACACCGGGGAGCTGTTTTTT. The J gene is TRBJ2-2, the V gene TRBV6-1, with a tentative D call TRBD2 (6 bases). The CDR3 is 14 residues long. Germline values: CDR1 MNHNS, CDR2 SASEGT.

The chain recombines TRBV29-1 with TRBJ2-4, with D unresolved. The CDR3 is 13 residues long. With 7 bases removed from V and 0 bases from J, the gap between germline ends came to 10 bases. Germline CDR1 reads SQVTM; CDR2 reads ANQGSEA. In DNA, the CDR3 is TGCAGCGGGCTAGACCTAGCCAAAAACATTCAGTACTTC. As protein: CSGLDLAKNIQYF.

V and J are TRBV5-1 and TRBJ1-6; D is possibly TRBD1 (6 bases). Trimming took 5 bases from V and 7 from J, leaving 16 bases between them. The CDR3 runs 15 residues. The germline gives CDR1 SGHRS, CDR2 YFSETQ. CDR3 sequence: CASSPDSYRNSPLHF. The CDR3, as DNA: TGCGCCAGCAGTCCGGACAGCTATAGGAATTCACCCCTCCACTTT. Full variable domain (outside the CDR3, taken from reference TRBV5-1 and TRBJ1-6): KAGVTQTPRYLIKTRGQQVTLSCSPISGHRSVSWYQQTPGQGLQFLFEYFSETQRNKGNFPGRFSGRQFSNSRSEMNVSTLELGDSALYLCASSPDSYRNSPLHFGNGTRLTVT.

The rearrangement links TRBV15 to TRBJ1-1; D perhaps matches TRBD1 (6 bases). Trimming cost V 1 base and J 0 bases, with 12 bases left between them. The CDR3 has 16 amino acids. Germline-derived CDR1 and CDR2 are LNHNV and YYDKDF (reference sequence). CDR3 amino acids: CATSRAVWTVNTEAFF. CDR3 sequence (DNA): TGTGCCACCAGCAGAGCTGTTTGGACAGTGAACACTGAAGCTTTCTTT.

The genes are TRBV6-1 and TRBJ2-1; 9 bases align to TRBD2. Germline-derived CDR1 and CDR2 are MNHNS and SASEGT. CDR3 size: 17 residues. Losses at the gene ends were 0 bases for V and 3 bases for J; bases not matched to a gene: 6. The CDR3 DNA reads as TGTGCCAGCAGTGAAGCTGTTAGCGGGGGACTCTACAATGAGCAGTTCTTC. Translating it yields CASSEAVSGGLYNEQFF.